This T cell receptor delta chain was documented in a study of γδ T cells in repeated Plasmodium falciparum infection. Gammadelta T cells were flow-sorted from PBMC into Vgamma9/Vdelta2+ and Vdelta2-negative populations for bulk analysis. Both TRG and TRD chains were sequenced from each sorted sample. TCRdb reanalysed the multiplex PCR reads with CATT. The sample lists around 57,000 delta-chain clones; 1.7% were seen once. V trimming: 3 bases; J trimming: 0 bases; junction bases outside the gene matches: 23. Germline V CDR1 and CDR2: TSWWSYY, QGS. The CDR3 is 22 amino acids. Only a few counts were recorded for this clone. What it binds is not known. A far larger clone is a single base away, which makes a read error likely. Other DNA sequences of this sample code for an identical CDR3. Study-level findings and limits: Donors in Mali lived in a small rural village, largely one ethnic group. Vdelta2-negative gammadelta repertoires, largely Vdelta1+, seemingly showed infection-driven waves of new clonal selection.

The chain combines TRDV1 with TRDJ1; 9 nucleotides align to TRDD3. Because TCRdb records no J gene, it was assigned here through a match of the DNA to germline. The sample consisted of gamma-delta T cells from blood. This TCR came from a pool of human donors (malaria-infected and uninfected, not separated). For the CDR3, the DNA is TGTGCTCTTGGGGACTATTTTCCCTTCGGTATTCACTGGGGGACGTACACCGATAAACTCATCTTT. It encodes CALGDYFPFGIHWGTYTDKLIF.